This entry lists 2 T cell receptor beta chains sequenced from one sample in a study of CDR3 diversity in severe acne. TCRdb fed the PCR reads into MiXCR, producing one record per CDR3 protein. The sample shows under 100,000 distinct CDR3 sequences, over 45% of them seen only once. The source material was blood. These receptors were collected from a male donor in good health, serving as a control.

The chain combines TRBV24-1 with TRBJ2-5, with a tentative D call TRBD1 (6 bases). The CDR3 spans 14 residues. Germline V lookup: CDR1 KGHDR, CDR2 SFDVKD. The ends were cut back, 4 bases at V and 4 bases at J, with 12 bases in the middle. The CDR3 DNA reads as TGTGCCACCAGTGACACAGGGTTGGGAGAGACCCAGTACTTC. It codes for CATSDTGLGETQYF.

About this clonotype: The junction and the germline gene differ at one end; a read error may be behind it. The chain joins TRBV24-1 to TRBJ1-1; tentative D call: TRBD1 (6 bases). Per germline, CDR1 KGHDR and CDR2 SFDVKD. CDR3 size: 18 residues. CDR3 amino acids: CASSRDAGVAIMNTEAFF. In nucleotides, the CDR3 is TGTGCCAGCAGTCGGGACGCAGGGGTGGCGATTATGAACACTGAAGCTTTCTTT.